A single sample is the source of the 30 T cell receptor beta chains below, sequenced in a study of blood T cell repertoires in COVID-19. The table came from immunoSEQ multiplex PCR; TCRdb's copy has only in-frame clones and leaves some out. This table has a few hundred thousand clones, approximately 90% appearing once. Sequencing was performed on PBMCs or T cells enriched from blood (not recorded which). The receptors were sampled from a man between 18 and 35 years old who had recovered from COVID-19.

This clone was picked up one time. The chain couples TRBV12-5 to TRBJ2-3, with 8 bases aligning to TRBD2. The J segment lost 6 bases and the V segment lost 5 bases, leaving 13 bases of the junction unmatched. This CDR3 has 16 residues. Germline V CDR1 and CDR2: LGHNT, FRNRAP. As DNA, the CDR3 is TGTGCTAGTGGTCCATGGAACGGGGGGGAGAGGGATACGCAGTATTTT. Protein product: CASGPWNGGERDTQYF.

V and J are TRBV19 and TRBJ2-7; 10 nucleotides line up with TRBD2. This CDR3 contains 16 residues. The ends lost 3 bases at V and 4 bases at J; junction bases unmatched: 9. The V gene's germline CDR1 is LNHDA and CDR2 SQIVND (reference sequence). The CDR3 reads CASSIGPVAGGYEQYF. CDR3 in DNA: TGTGCCAGTAGTATCGGCCCGGTAGCGGGGGGATACGAGCAGTACTTC.

This clone has more than one count but fewer than ten. This chain links TRBV6-1 with TRBJ2-3; weak D call: TRBD2 (5 bases). The V gene lost 3 bases and the J gene lost 6 bases, with 13 bases spanning the gap. The CDR3 has 14 residues. The germline CDR1 and CDR2 sequences are MNHNS and SASEGT. Here the CDR3 DNA reads TGTGCCAGCAGTGAGCCCCCGGGCGGGGATACGCAGTATTTT. Residues: CASSEPPGGDTQYF.

To note about this clone: In the same sample, other DNA sequences code for this CDR3. V usage is TRBV9 and J usage is TRBJ2-3; TRBD2 aligns across 12 bases. This CDR3 is built from 14 residues. The trim removed 8 bases at V and 4 bases at J, leaving 5 bases unmatched. Per the germline V gene, CDR1 is SGDLS and CDR2 is YYNGEE. CDR3 region: CASSSGRASDTQYF. The CDR3 region has the DNA TGTGCCAGTTCTAGCGGGAGGGCGTCAGATACGCAGTATTTT.

This sequence joins TRBV9 and TRBJ2-5; 8 bases fit TRBD2. Germline V gives CDR1 SGDLS, CDR2 YYNGEE. With 0 bases clipped from V and 5 bases from J, the junction kept 12 bases outside the gene matches. This CDR3 has 17 residues. The CDR3 sequence is CASSVGGSGGLQETQYF. Written as DNA, the CDR3 is TGTGCCAGCAGCGTAGGCGGGAGCGGGGGACTTCAGGAGACCCAGTACTTC.

The V gene is TRBV5-4, the J gene TRBJ2-1; no definite D call. V shed 0 bases and J shed 10 bases, with 5 bases lying between them. The CDR3 length is 11 residues. From germline, CDR1 is SGHNT and CDR2 YYREEE (reference sequence). This chain's CDR3 is CASSLVQEQFF. Written as DNA, the CDR3 is TGTGCCAGCAGCTTGGTTCAGGAGCAGTTCTTC.

The chain joins TRBV24-1 to TRBJ2-3; no clear D gene. The V gene's germline CDR1 is KGHDR and CDR2 SFDVKD. The V and J ends lost 5 bases and 6 bases respectively, with 20 bases between them. The CDR3 extends over 16 amino acids. This CDR3 is CATSGEHPPPKDTQYF. The CDR3 DNA is TGTGCCACCAGTGGAGAGCATCCCCCACCAAAGGATACGCAGTATTTT.

A few counts support this clone. V and J are TRBV7-9 and TRBJ1-2; unclear D gene. Trimming left V 2 bases short and J 1 base short, with 11 bases between. The germline V gene encodes CDR1 SEHNR and CDR2 FQNEAQ (reference sequence). This CDR3 spans 15 amino acids. The CDR3 coding sequence is TGTGCCAGCAGCTTAAGTAACTACGATAACTATGGCTACACCTTC. Residues: CASSLSNYDNYGYTF.

The J gene is TRBJ2-2, the V gene TRBV6-5; 8 bases map to TRBD1. V was clipped by 2 bases and J by 8 bases; unmatched bases: 4. CDR1 is MNHEY, CDR2 SVGAGI, per germline. The CDR3 spans 14 residues. The CDR3 loop reads CASSYGTGWGELFF. CDR3 coding DNA: TGTGCCAGCAGTTACGGGACAGGCTGGGGGGAGCTGTTTTTT.

This rearrangement joins TRBV3-1 (or the pseudogene TRBV3-2) to TRBJ2-7, with TRBD2 matching 9 bases. The CDR3 spans 17 residues. V was clipped by 0 bases and J by 2 bases; unmatched bases: 8. CDR1 is LGHDT and CDR2 is YNNKEL in the germline V gene (reference sequence). CDR3 in DNA: TGTGCCAGCAGCCAAGATTTAGGAGCGGGAGGACCCTACGAGCAGTACTTC. Its translation: CASSQDLGAGGPYEQYF.

In this sample, this clone turned up a few times. V is TRBV7-2 and J is TRBJ2-5; the D gene is possibly TRBD1 (6 bases). This CDR3 spans 18 amino acids. The germline V gene encodes CDR1 SGHTA and CDR2 FQGNSA. The V end was cut by 5 bases, the J end by 5 bases, with 27 bases between. This chain's CDR3 is CASSLRAPLPLRGETQYF. In DNA form, the CDR3 reads TGTGCCAGCAGCCTCCGAGCCCCCCTCCCCCTGAGGGGGGAGACCCAGTACTTC.

The chain couples TRBV7-2 to TRBJ2-1; 10 bases are shared with TRBD2. After removal of 1 base from V and 4 bases from J, the junction contained 1 base not matched to a gene. The CDR3 spans 15 residues. The germline V gene has CDR1 SGHTA and CDR2 FQGNSA. The CDR3 nucleotides read TGTGCCAGCAGCTTAGGGACTAGCGGTTACAATGAGCAGTTCTTC. Encoded protein: CASSLGTSGYNEQFF.

The chain is built from TRBV9 and TRBJ1-3, with TRBD1 as a possible D gene (6 bases). V was cut by 0 bases and J by 0 bases, with 13 bases left in between. The germline V gene has CDR1 SGDLS and CDR2 YYNGEE. CDR3 length: 17 amino acids. CDR3: CASSVEGGGFSGNTIYF. Here the CDR3 DNA reads TGTGCCAGCAGCGTAGAGGGGGGGGGTTTCTCTGGAAACACCATATATTTT.

This chain links TRBV9 with TRBJ2-2, with 8 bases fitting TRBD2. The CDR3 length is 16 residues. Germline V gene data show CDR1 as SGDLS and CDR2 as YYNGEE. J was trimmed by 4 bases and V by 4 bases; bases with no gene match: 9. Written as DNA, the CDR3 is TGTGCCAGCAGCCGAAAACGGGAGGGGGGCACCGGGGAGCTGTTTTTT. Its protein is CASSRKREGGTGELFF.

The rearrangement uses TRBV12-3 or TRBV12-4 and TRBJ2-1; 7 bases fit TRBD1. With V trimmed by 5 bases and J by 5 bases, 3 bases remained unmatched. The CDR3 has 13 residues. CDR3 in amino acids: CASSHGTDNEQFF. In DNA form, the CDR3 reads TGTGCCAGCAGTCACGGGACAGACAATGAGCAGTTCTTC.

The chain combines TRBV28 with TRBJ1-5; TRBD1 aligns across 7 bases. With V trimmed by 5 bases and J by 5 bases, 6 bases remained unmatched. Germline CDR1 MDHEN, CDR2 SYDVKM. CDR3 length equals 14 residues. The CDR3 is CASSRSDRYQPQHF. The CDR3 DNA reads as TGTGCCAGCAGTCGCTCGGACAGGTATCAGCCCCAGCATTTT.

The J gene is TRBJ2-1, the V gene TRBV12-3 or TRBV12-4; D gene unclear. CDR3 length: 13 amino acids. V lost 3 bases and J 6 bases, leaving 9 bases between the germline ends. The CDR3: CASSLWRFNEQFF. The CDR3 bases are TGTGCCAGCAGTTTGTGGCGGTTCAATGAGCAGTTCTTC.

CDR3 sequence reads: CASSDPSGLAGIYEQYF. CDR3 nucleotides: TGTGCCAGCAGTGACCCATCTGGACTAGCGGGAATCTACGAGCAGTACTTC. V is TRBV6-4 and J is TRBJ2-7; 12 nucleotides line up with TRBD2. The V segment lost 2 bases and the J segment 3 bases; nucleotides outside the gene matches: 8. Germline V gives CDR1 MRHNA, CDR2 SNTAGT. The CDR3 runs 17 residues.

This chain uses TRBV6-5 with TRBJ2-7; TRBD2 aligns across 11 bases. The CDR3 consists of 15 residues. Germline CDR1 and CDR2: MNHEY and SVGAGI. V was pared by 5 bases and J by 2 bases, with 5 bases of the junction left unmatched. CDR3 sequence (DNA): TGTGCCAGCAGTCCCTCTAGCGGGAGGACCTACGAGCAGTACTTC. Its protein product is CASSPSSGRTYEQYF.

This clone was observed a few times. The chain employs TRBV12-5 and TRBJ1-5, with 9 bases matching TRBD1. This CDR3 has 18 residues. V lost 0 bases and J lost 3; bases outside the gene matches: 9. Germline loops: CDR1 LGHNT, CDR2 FRNRAP. The CDR3 region is CASGLVGRGQGFNQPQHF. The CDR3, as DNA: TGTGCTAGTGGTTTGGTGGGGCGGGGACAGGGCTTCAATCAGCCCCAGCATTTT. The complete variable domain, with remaining parts taken from reference TRBV12-5 and TRBJ1-5, reads DARVTQTPRHKVTEMGQEVTMRCQPILGHNTVFWYRQTMMQGLELLAYFRNRAPLDDSGMPKDRFSAEMPDATLATLKIQPSEPRDSAVYFCASGLVGRGQGFNQPQHFGDGTRLSIL.

CDR3 sequence (DNA): TGTGCCAGCATTCTGACACCCCGGGAACCAGAGACCCAGTACTTC. Residues: CASILTPREPETQYF. This chain uses TRBV3-1 (or the pseudogene TRBV3-2) with TRBJ2-5, with TRBD2 as a possible D gene (5 bases). The CDR3 loop spans 15 amino acids. Between the trimmed V and J ends, which lost 7 bases and 4 bases, there was a span of 19 bases. CDR1 and CDR2 from the germline V gene are LGHDT and YNNKEL (reference sequence).

The DNA of the CDR3 is TGTGCCAGCAGGCCACAGGGTCCCACTGAAGCTTTCTTT. This translates into CASRPQGPTEAFF. The chain couples TRBV27 to TRBJ1-1; tentative D call: TRBD1 (6 bases). The CDR3 loop spans 13 amino acids. Trimming took 6 bases from V and 4 from J, leaving 12 bases between them. CDR1 is MNHEY and CDR2 is SMNVEV in the germline V gene (reference sequence).

The genes are TRBV27 and TRBJ1-2; 9 bases match TRBD1. This CDR3 region has 12 residues. The trim removed 2 bases at V and 13 bases at J, leaving 5 bases unmatched. Germline V gene sequence: CDR1 MNHEY, CDR2 SMNVEV (reference sequence). CDR3 in amino acids: CASSLDRGSPTF. CDR3 bases: TGTGCCAGCAGTTTAGACAGGGGGTCACCCACCTTC.

This chain links TRBV30 with TRBJ1-2; tentatively, D is TRBD1 (5 bases). From germline, CDR1 is GTSNPN and CDR2 SVGIG (reference sequence). The CDR3 has 14 amino acids. The ends were cut back, 4 bases at V and 2 bases at J, with 14 bases in the middle. As DNA, the CDR3 is TGTGCCTGGACCCGCGTCGGGGGGAACTATGGCTACACCTTC. Translated: CAWTRVGGNYGYTF.

The V call is TRBV19, the J call TRBJ1-5; TRBD1 matches at 8 bases. The CDR3 length is 17 residues. Germline-derived CDR1 and CDR2 are LNHDA and SQIVND (reference sequence). J gave up 0 bases and V 6 bases, and 10 bases lay outside the gene matches. The CDR3 nucleotides are TGTGCCAGTAGGCCCGGGACAGGAGGCTATAGCAATCAGCCCCAGCATTTT. Residues: CASRPGTGGYSNQPQHF.

The chain carries TRBV6-5 and TRBJ2-1, with D perhaps TRBD2 (5 bases). This CDR3 comprises 14 residues. Trimming left V 0 bases short and J 7 bases short, with 10 bases between. CDR1 is MNHEY, CDR2 SVGAGI, per germline. The CDR3 here is CASSYSITGNEQFF. The CDR3 DNA reads as TGTGCCAGCAGTTACTCGATTACGGGGAATGAGCAGTTCTTC.

The CDR3: CASRRQGDSPLHF. CDR3 sequence (DNA): TGTGCCAGCAGAAGACAGGGGGATTCACCCCTCCACTTT. The rearrangement links TRBV28 to TRBJ1-6; 9 nucleotides match TRBD1. Germline CDR1 is MDHEN and CDR2 is SYDVKM. V shed 6 bases, J shed 8 bases, and the junction held 2 bases outside the gene matches. CDR3 length equals 13 residues.

The count of this clone is one. V usage is TRBV2 and J usage is TRBJ2-7; tentatively, D is TRBD2 (5 bases). Germline V lookup: CDR1 SNHLY, CDR2 FYNNEI. The CDR3 has 14 amino acids. Trimming took 8 bases from V and 2 from J, leaving 16 bases between them. Here the CDR3 DNA reads TGTGCCAGCGGAGTCGGGAAGCCGACCTACGAGCAGTACTTC. This sequence encodes CASGVGKPTYEQYF.

The chain is built from TRBV3-1 (or the pseudogene TRBV3-2) and TRBJ2-3; 7 bases match TRBD2. Germline CDR1 and CDR2: LGHDT and YNNKEL (reference sequence). This CDR3 comprises 16 residues. The trim removed 1 base at V and 5 bases at J, leaving 9 bases unmatched. The CDR3: CASSQVYGGFGDTQYF. CDR3 DNA: TGTGCCAGCAGCCAAGTGTACGGGGGGTTTGGAGATACGCAGTATTTT.

CDR3 DNA: TGTGCCAGCAGCTTGGCAACGGGGAGTACTTCCTACGAGCAGTACTTC. The encoded protein is CASSLATGSTSYEQYF. The chain links TRBV5-5 to TRBJ2-7; D is perhaps TRBD2 (5 bases). Germline CDR1 is SGHKS and CDR2 is YYEKEE (reference sequence). V dropped 0 bases and J dropped 1 base, with 14 bases sitting between them. The CDR3 totals 16 residues.